This TCR beta chain was profiled in a study of T cell clonality in common variable immunodeficiency. Study findings and constraints: Links between repertoire features and CVID complications were heterogeneity-limited. Reportedly, TCR beta sequences from common variable immunodeficiency showed fewer deletions and N-nucleotide insertions.

CDR1 is LNHDA, CDR2 SQIVND, per germline (reference sequence). The CDR3 length is 13 residues. Trimming pared 3 bases from V and 4 bases from J, leaving 10 bases between. The sample holds many counts of this clone. Antigen: not known. The DNA ends 3 residues before the CDR3 does, and the rest of the CDR3 is filled in from the germline J gene. Other nucleotide sequences from this sample produce the same CDR3. The repertoire was sequenced with immunoSEQ multiplex PCR; TCRdb's copy has only in-frame clones and lacks some. The sample shows about 37,000 clones, none of them appearing just once. The source material was peripheral blood mononuclear cells. The TCR comes from a person between 18 and 75 years old in good health. The gene calls are TRBV19 and TRBJ2-7; TRBD2 might be the D (5 bases). CDR3 DNA (partial): TGTGCCAGTAGTATCGGTGGCGGGTACGAG. Encoded protein: CASSIGGGYE. The entire CDR3 reads CASSIGGGYEQYF. Using reference TRBV19 and TRBJ2-7 for the parts outside the CDR3, the full variable domain is DGGITQSPKYLFRKEGQNVTLSCEQNLNHDAMYWYRQDPGQGLRLIYYSQIVNDFQKGDIAEGYSVSREKKESFPLTVTSAQKNPTAFYLCASSIGGGYEQYFGPGTRLTVT.